The 5 T cell receptor beta chains below come from one sample, sequenced in a study of shared clonotypes between healthy human individuals. Method: immunoSEQ multiplex PCR; TCRdb's copy keeps in-frame clones and lacks some. This table holds some 1.4 million clones, around 95% found once. The sample taken for sequencing was naive CD4+ T cells sorted from blood. Subset denoted: CD45RA+ positively selected. The receptor source for this set is a man aged 25-40 years in good health.

The rearrangement joins TRBV2 to TRBJ2-3; D tentatively fits TRBD1 or TRBD2 (6 bases each). From germline, CDR1 is SNHLY and CDR2 FYNNEI. The germline V and J ends were trimmed by 5 bases and 2 bases, with 32 bases remaining between them. CDR3 size: 21 residues. CDR3 loop: CASSSDAWPDQGTGDTDTQYF. CDR3 nucleotides: TGTGCCAGCAGTTCCGACGCTTGGCCCGACCAGGGGACTGGAGACACAGATACGCAGTATTTT.

J is TRBJ2-5 and V is TRBV7-2, with TRBD2 matching over 9 bases. Per germline, CDR1 SGHTA and CDR2 FQGNSA. CDR3 length: 16 amino acids. The V segment lost 1 base and the J segment 5 bases; nucleotides outside the gene matches: 8. For the CDR3, the DNA is TGTGCCAGCAGCTTAGGGGCGGGAGGGCCCCGGGAGACCCAGTACTTC. This encodes CASSLGAGGPRETQYF.

The chain carries TRBV29-1 and TRBJ1-2; the D is unclear. Germline V gene data show CDR1 as SQVTM and CDR2 as ANQGSEA. The V gene lost 4 bases and the J gene lost 4 bases, with 4 bases spanning the gap. The CDR3 covers 10 residues. In DNA, the CDR3 is TGCAGCGTTGGAGCCTATGGCTACACCTTC. It translates to CSVGAYGYTF.

The chain combines TRBV6-5 with TRBJ1-5; D gene ambiguous. V was clipped by 4 bases and J by 3 bases, with 13 bases between them. Germline loops: CDR1 MNHEY, CDR2 SVGAGI. This CDR3 comprises 15 residues. CDR3 bases: TGTGCCAGCAGTTTGTGGTCGGGGTACAATCAGCCCCAGCATTTT. Translation: CASSLWSGYNQPQHF.

Comments on this clone: Other nucleotide sequences in the sample specify the same CDR3. The CDR3 here is CASSLAAYGYTF. The CDR3 coding sequence is TGTGCCAGCAGTTTAGCAGCATATGGCTACACCTTC. This sequence joins TRBV28 and TRBJ1-2; no reliable D call. Trimming removed 2 bases at V and 5 bases at J, with 6 bases between. CDR1 MDHEN and CDR2 SYDVKM come from the germline V gene. The CDR3 is 12 residues long.